The rows below give T cell receptor beta chains drawn from one sample of a study of CD8+CD57+ T cells in acquired aplastic anemia. MiXCR was run by TCRdb on the reads, yielding one entry per CDR3 protein. The table lists over 150,000 distinct CDR3 sequences, approximately 52% of them singletons. Input material: sorted CD4+, CD8+, or CD8+CD57+ T cells (not recorded which) from PBMCs. The receptors were gathered from a human donor with aplastic anemia. Both conserved end residues are part of each CDR3. D genes are given only for firm matches. Size is omitted from some rows. Given values are once, few, many or a class for expanded clones.

cdr3_length,d_call,j_call,clone_size,v_call,cdr3_nt,cdr3_aa
13,TRBD1,TRBJ1-1,many,TRBV20-1,TGCAGTGCTACAGGACAGGGGGTGACTGAAGCTTTCTTT,CSATGQGVTEAFF
14,NA,TRBJ2-2,many,TRBV4-1,TGCGCCAGCAGCCTCGTGGGGGTCACCGGGGAGCTGTTTTTT,CASSLVGVTGELFF
12,NA,TRBJ2-7,many,TRBV2,TGTGCCAGGCTCCCGAGTTCCTACGAGCAGTACTTC,CARLPSSYEQYF
13,NA,TRBJ2-7,many,TRBV27,TGTGCCAGCAGTTTTGGGTCAGCCTACGAGCAGTACTTC,CASSFGSAYEQYF
14,NA,TRBJ1-5,NA,TRBV28,TGTGCCAGCAGCCCCTTGACACGGAATCAGCCCCAGCATTTT,CASSPLTRNQPQHF
12,TRBD1,TRBJ1-2,NA,TRBV19,TGTGCCAGTAGTTCAGGGGGCTTCGGCTACACCTTC,CASSSGGFGYTF
13,NA,TRBJ2-1,NA,TRBV7-8,TGTGCCAGCGGCTTAGGCCAAACCTACGAGCAGTTCTTC,CASGLGQTYEQFF
16,NA,TRBJ2-7,many,TRBV19,TGTGCCAGTAGTATGGACGAGGGGGGTCCTGCCTACGAGCAGTACTTC,CASSMDEGGPAYEQYF
15,TRBD2,TRBJ2-7,NA,TRBV2,TGTGCCATCTTTTCCGGGACTAGCGGGACCTACGAGCAGTACTTC,CAIFSGTSGTYEQYF
12,NA,TRBJ1-2,few,TRBV20-1,TGCAGTGCTAGCCTCACGTTGAGTGGGAACACCTTC,CSASLTLSGNTF
14,TRBD1,TRBJ2-7,many,TRBV20-1,TGCAGTGCCGCGGACAGGGAATCAAGCTACGAGCAGTACTTC,CSAADRESSYEQYF
14,NA,TRBJ1-1,many,TRBV20-1,TGCAGTGCTTCCACCGGACAAGCGGACACTGAAGCTTTCTTT,CSASTGQADTEAFF
13,NA,TRBJ2-1,many,TRBV13,TGTGCCAGCAGCTTCAGGGGCAAGAATGAGCAGTTCTTC,CASSFRGKNEQFF
14,NA,TRBJ2-5,few,TRBV20-1,TGCAGTGCTAGAGGACCGGACCCGACGGAGACCCAGTACTTC,CSARGPDPTETQYF
16,NA,TRBJ1-5,few,TRBV15,TGTGCCACCAGCAGGGACCCGGGACGCAAAAATCAGCCCCAGCATTTT,CATSRDPGRKNQPQHF
10,NA,TRBJ2-1,many,TRBV29-1,TGCAGCGCCCAGTGGGGTGAGCAGTTCTTC,CSAQWGEQFF
16,TRBD1,TRBJ2-1,many,TRBV12-3/TRBV12-4,TGTGCCAGCAGTTTAGGAGGGACAGGCCTATCAAATGAGCAGTTCTTC,CASSLGGTGLSNEQFF
16,NA,TRBJ1-1,NA,TRBV19,TGTGCCAGTAGTATTAGGGCCGAGTCCTCCCACACTGAAGCTTTCTTT,CASSIRAESSHTEAFF
17,TRBD1,TRBJ2-2,NA,TRBV9,TGTGCCAGCAGCGGAGAAAACGACAGGGGGCGGACCGGGGAGCTGTTTTTT,CASSGENDRGRTGELFF
18,NA,TRBJ2-3,many,TRBV5-4,TGTGCCAGCAGCTTGGCGCGGGACCAACTTGGGGACACAGATACGCAGTATTTT,CASSLARDQLGDTDTQYF
14,NA,TRBJ2-7,many,TRBV20-1,TGCAGTGCTAGAGATCTGGTGTCCGACTACGAGCAGTACTTC,CSARDLVSDYEQYF
14,NA,TRBJ2-7,many,TRBV19,TGTGCCAGTAGTGACGACAGGTACCTCTACGAGCAGTACTTC,CASSDDRYLYEQYF
14,NA,TRBJ1-4,NA,TRBV2,TGTGCCAGCAGTGGGGCCAGGGGATCGGAAAAACTGTTTTTT,CASSGARGSEKLFF
15,TRBD1,TRBJ1-6,NA,TRBV7-9,TGTGCCAGCAGCCCAACGACAGGGCAGGGAACACCCCTCCACTTT,CASSPTTGQGTPLHF
14,NA,TRBJ1-2,NA,TRBV19,TGTGCCAGTATGCCGGGACATCTTAACTATGGCTACACCTTC,CASMPGHLNYGYTF
17,TRBD2,TRBJ2-5,NA,TRBV15,TGTGCCACCAGCAGAGGAGGGCTAGCGGGGGGGCAAGAGACCCAGTACTTC,CATSRGGLAGGQETQYF
15,TRBD2,TRBJ2-7,NA,TRBV20-1,TGCAGTGCTAGAGTCTCCGGGAGGCAGCCCTACGAGCAGTACTTC,CSARVSGRQPYEQYF
16,TRBD1,TRBJ1-1,NA,TRBV10-2,TGCGCCGGCAGTTACCGAACTACAGGGGAAGGCACTGAAGCTTTCTTT,CAGSYRTTGEGTEAFF
15,NA,TRBJ1-2,many,TRBV7-9,TGTGCCAGCAGCTCCGGGGAGGGGAGGGACTATGGCTACACCTTC,CASSSGEGRDYGYTF
13,NA,TRBJ1-1,few,TRBV7-9,TGTGCCAGCAGCTTATTAGGGGGGACTGAAGCTTTCTTT,CASSLLGGTEAFF
12,NA,TRBJ2-1,NA,TRBV7-9,TGTGCCAGCAGCCCAGACATTGGTGAGCAGTTCTTC,CASSPDIGEQFF
16,NA,TRBJ2-7,NA,TRBV20-1,TGCAGTGCTAGAAATGTAGGGGGAACCGCCGGGGGTGGGCAGTACTTC,CSARNVGGTAGGGQYF
18,TRBD2,TRBJ2-3,NA,TRBV11-1,TGTGCCAGCAGCTCCCACCCGACGACTAGCGGGAGCACAGATACGCAGTATTTT,CASSSHPTTSGSTDTQYF
13,NA,TRBJ1-2,NA,TRBV10-3,TGTGCCATCATGGGTTACACTAGCTATGGCTACACCTTC,CAIMGYTSYGYTF
12,NA,TRBJ1-1,many,TRBV2,TGTGCCACCAAGGGGGAGGGCAGAGAAGCTTTCTTT,CATKGEGREAFF
16,TRBD1,TRBJ2-3,NA,TRBV5-4,TGTGCCAGCAGCTTCATGGCAGGGGGTAGCACAGATACGCAGTATTTT,CASSFMAGGSTDTQYF
13,TRBD2,TRBJ2-1,few,TRBV7-9,TGTGCCAGCAGTCAGACTAGCGCCAATGAGCAGTTCTTC,CASSQTSANEQFF
12,NA,TRBJ2-1,many,TRBV2,TGTGCCAGCAAAGTCCCTAACAATGAGCAGTTCTTC,CASKVPNNEQFF
14,TRBD1,TRBJ2-5,NA,TRBV7-2,TGTGCCAGCAGCACGGGACAGTTATCGGAGACCCAGTACTTC,CASSTGQLSETQYF
11,NA,TRBJ2-3,NA,TRBV2,TGTGCCAGCAGCATTGGATATACGCAGTATTTT,CASSIGYTQYF
16,TRBD1,TRBJ1-6,few,TRBV2,TGTGCCAGCAGTTCCACAACAGGGGAACTTAATTCACCCCTCCACTTT,CASSSTTGELNSPLHF
14,TRBD1,TRBJ1-5,NA,TRBV19,TGTGCCAGTACCCGGGACAGTCCCAATCAGCCCCAGCATTTT,CASTRDSPNQPQHF
14,TRBD1,TRBJ1-2,many,TRBV11-2,TGTGCCAGCAGCTTCCGGGACAGGGGCGACGGCTACACCTTC,CASSFRDRGDGYTF
12,NA,TRBJ1-1,NA,TRBV9,TGTGCCAGCAGCGCCGACGGGACTGAAGCTTTCTTT,CASSADGTEAFF
15,TRBD1,TRBJ2-7,NA,TRBV7-9,TGTGCCAGCAGCTCCGGGACAGGGGTCGTGTACGAGCAGTACTTC,CASSSGTGVVYEQYF
13,NA,TRBJ2-7,NA,TRBV24-1,TGTGCCACCAGTGTAGGGGCGGGATACGAGCAGTACTTC,CATSVGAGYEQYF
14,NA,TRBJ2-7,many,TRBV13,TGTGCCAGCAGCCCGTGGGGGCGGGGGATCGAGCAGTACTTC,CASSPWGRGIEQYF
16,NA,TRBJ1-5,NA,TRBV11-1,TGTGCCAGCAGCTTCGGGGCAGGGGATAATAGTCAGCCCCAGCATTTT,CASSFGAGDNSQPQHF
13,NA,TRBJ2-3,many,TRBV10-3,TGTGCCAGCTACAGGTCTGGGGCAGATACGCAGTATTTT,CASYRSGADTQYF
15,NA,TRBJ1-6,many,TRBV6-5,TGTGCCAGCAGCCAGGGGCCGTCGGGTGGTTCACCCCTCCACTTT,CASSQGPSGGSPLHF
15,NA,TRBJ1-2,NA,TRBV18,TGTGCCAGCTCACCACCTAGAAGGGACCTCTATGGCTACACCTTC,CASSPPRRDLYGYTF
13,NA,TRBJ2-5,NA,TRBV20-1,TGCAGTGCTAGGACTGGAAGCCAAGAGACCCAGTACTTC,CSARTGSQETQYF
14,NA,TRBJ1-5,many,TRBV9,TGTGCCAGCAGCGTAGGGGGGCCCGGACAGCCCCAGCATTTT,CASSVGGPGQPQHF
16,NA,TRBJ2-1,few,TRBV6-1,TGTGCCAGAAGCCGTACCGGGACCAACGGTCCTGGGGAGCAGTTCTTC,CARSRTGTNGPGEQFF
14,NA,TRBJ1-1,NA,TRBV7-9,TGTGCCAGCAGCGAGGGAGGAAGTGAGACTGAAGCTTTCTTT,CASSEGGSETEAFF
14,NA,TRBJ2-2,many,TRBV7-9,TGTGCCAGCAGCTTCCCGGGACCGGGCGGGGAGCTGTTTTTT,CASSFPGPGGELFF